This TCR beta chain was identified in a study of blood T cell repertoires in COVID-19. Study context: The study drew acute and convalescent COVID-19 samples from the United States, Italy and Spain. Nucleic acid was either cDNA or gDNA, and it came from T cells, B-cell-depleted T cells, or PBMCs.

Germline CDR1 reads SGHTA; CDR2 reads FQGTGA. V gave up 5 bases and J gave up 2 bases, with 12 bases separating them. The CDR3 spans 15 residues. Profiled with immunoSEQ multiplex PCR; TCRdb holds only in-frame clones, not every one. The table lists over 120,000 clones, roughly four fifths of them singletons. The sequence was collected from a woman aged 50 to 60 with active or convalescent COVID-19. V and J are TRBV7-3 and TRBJ2-2; the D gene is possibly TRBD1 (5 bases). Specimen: peripheral blood. DNA for the CDR3: TGTGCCAGCAGCATTGACAGATTCAACACCGGGGAGCTGTTTTTT. Protein product: CASSIDRFNTGELFF. Full variable domain (remainder filled in from reference TRBV7-3 and TRBJ2-2): GAGVSQTPSNKVTEKGKYVELRCDPISGHTALYWYRQSLGQGPEFLIYFQGTGAADDSGLPNDRFFAVRPEGSVSTLKIQRTERGDSAVYLCASSIDRFNTGELFFGEGSRLTVL.